This T cell receptor (beta chain) comes out of a study of blood T cell repertoires in COVID-19. About the study: There were acute and convalescent COVID-19 samples, and they came from the United States, Italy and Spain. PBMCs, B-cell-depleted T cells, or T cells were the source of the cDNA or gDNA that made up the material.

Germline V gives CDR1 SGHAT, CDR2 FQNNGV. This CDR3 contains 16 residues. Trimming took 5 bases from V and 4 from J; bases not matched to a gene: 9. Participants, about 18 to 90 years old, spanned under 25 US areas. Categorization into cohorts depended on clinical history that participants reported. Produced via immunoSEQ multiplex PCR; TCRdb's table is partial and in-frame only. This repertoire shows 380,000 or so clones, 88% found once; its top ten account for roughly 2%. A single count supports this clone. Sequencing input: PBMCs or T cells enriched from blood (not recorded which). J is TRBJ2-5 and V is TRBV11-2; 11 nucleotides align to TRBD2. This receptor was taken from a middle-aged woman with acute COVID-19. The CDR3 nucleotides read TGTGCCAGCAGCAGTAGCGGGGGGGCCGGTGGAGAGACCCAGTACTTC. Encoded protein: CASSSSGGAGGETQYF.